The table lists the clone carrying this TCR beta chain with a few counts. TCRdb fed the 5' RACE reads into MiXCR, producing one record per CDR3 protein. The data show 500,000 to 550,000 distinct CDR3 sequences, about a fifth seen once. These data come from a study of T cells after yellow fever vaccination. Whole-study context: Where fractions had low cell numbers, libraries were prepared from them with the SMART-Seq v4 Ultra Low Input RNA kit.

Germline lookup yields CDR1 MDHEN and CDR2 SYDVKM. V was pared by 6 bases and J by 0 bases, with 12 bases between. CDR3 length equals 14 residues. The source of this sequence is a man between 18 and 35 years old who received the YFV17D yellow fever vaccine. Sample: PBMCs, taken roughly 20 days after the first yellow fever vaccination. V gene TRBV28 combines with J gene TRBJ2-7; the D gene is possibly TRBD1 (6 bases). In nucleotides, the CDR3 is TGTGCCAGCAGCCCTACAGGGCCCTCCTACGAGCAGTACGTC. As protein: CASSPTGPSYEQYV.